A single sample is the source of the 6 T cell receptor beta chains below, sequenced in a study of CD8+ T cells in alopecia areata (dated by TCRdb to 2017 to 2018). The treatment or condition label corresponds to: oral pan-JAK inhibitor, 5-10 mg twice daily. Library preparation used the immunoSEQ multiplex PCR assay. RNA was extracted from all samples and reverse transcribed into cDNA as template for TCR sequencing. This immuneACCESS table, as held by TCRdb, lists in-frame sequences with V and J called but not all clones. Of the missing ones, under half trace to an unresolved V gene in checked studies; the others have no known cause. The sample includes about 270,000 clones, with roughly 63% observed a single time. About 0.89% of the sample rests with the top ten. Source: CD4+ T cells sorted from blood, taken at week 52, from a patient treated with tofacitinib. The origin of the receptors is a human donor with alopecia areata.

J is TRBJ1-6 and V is TRBV2, with a tentative D call TRBD1 (6 bases). The germline V gene has CDR1 SNHLY and CDR2 FYNNEI. The V gene lost 4 bases and the J gene lost 6 bases, with 10 bases spanning the gap. The CDR3 runs to 14 residues. CDR3 sequence (DNA): TGTGCCAGCAGTGCAGGGGTGTTTAATTCACCCCTCCACTTT. This codes for CASSAGVFNSPLHF.

Turning to this clone: One end of the junction is discordant with germline, which a read error may explain. The V and J genes are TRBV30 and TRBJ1-2; D might be TRBD1 (5 bases). This CDR3 has 13 amino acids. Germline CDR1 is GTSNPN and CDR2 is SVGIG (reference sequence). Here the CDR3 DNA reads TGTGCCTGGAATCAGGGTAATACTTATGACTACACCTTC. It translates to CAWNQGNTYDYTF.

Written as DNA, the CDR3 is TGTGCCAGCAGCCAAACCCGGACTAGCGGACGCACAGATACGCAGTATTTT. It translates to CASSQTRTSGRTDTQYF. The chain couples TRBV4-2 to TRBJ2-3; TRBD2 matches at 10 bases. The trim removed 2 bases at V and 1 base at J, leaving 6 bases unmatched. The CDR3 is 17 amino acids. Germline V lookup: CDR1 LGHNA, CDR2 YNFKEQ.

The gene calls are TRBV29-1 and TRBJ2-7; 9 nucleotides align to TRBD1. V dropped 7 bases and J dropped 4; count of bases not matched to a gene: 8. The CDR3 length is 13 residues. The germline V gene has CDR1 SQVTM and CDR2 ANQGSEA. CDR3 protein: CSALGTGSYEQYF. In nucleotides, the CDR3 is TGCAGCGCTCTAGGGACAGGGTCATACGAGCAGTACTTC.

The rearrangement links TRBV5-6 to TRBJ2-7, with 10 bases that match TRBD1. This CDR3 region has 14 residues. Germline V gene lookup returns CDR1 SGHDT and CDR2 YYEEEE. Trimming at V came to 4 bases and at J to 1 base, leaving 2 bases not matched to a gene. CDR3 DNA sequence: TGTGCCAGCAGCCCGGGACAGGGGTCCTACGAGCAGTACTTC. Amino acid sequence: CASSPGQGSYEQYF.

This clone was counted between two and nine times. The V call is TRBV23-1, the J call TRBJ2-1, with D unresolved. TRBV23-1 is marked as an open reading frame, function uncertain. Trimming left V 2 bases short and J 9 bases short, with 14 bases between. The CDR3 totals 14 residues. The CDR3 DNA reads as TGCGCCAGCAGTCAACCTGGGCGAGCCCGTGAGCAGTTCTTC. This encodes CASSQPGRAREQFF.